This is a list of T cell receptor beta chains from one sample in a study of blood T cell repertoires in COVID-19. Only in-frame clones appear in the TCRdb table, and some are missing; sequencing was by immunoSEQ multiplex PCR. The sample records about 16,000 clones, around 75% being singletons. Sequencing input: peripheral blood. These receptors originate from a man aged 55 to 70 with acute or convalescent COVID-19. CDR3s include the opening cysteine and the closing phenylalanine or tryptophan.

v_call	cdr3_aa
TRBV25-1	CASSARGEQYF
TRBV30	CAWAPYRDGTDTQYF
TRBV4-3	CASSQRRQGGYTF
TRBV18	CASSPLGHQETQYF
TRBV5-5	CASRGSGVGNNEQFF
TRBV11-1	CASSLLQGIHGYTF
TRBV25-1	CASLMAGGSTEAFF
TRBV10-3	CAISDRGNTDTQYF
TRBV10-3	CAIRWTGTTGELFF
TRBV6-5	CASSTGQGFRQPQHF